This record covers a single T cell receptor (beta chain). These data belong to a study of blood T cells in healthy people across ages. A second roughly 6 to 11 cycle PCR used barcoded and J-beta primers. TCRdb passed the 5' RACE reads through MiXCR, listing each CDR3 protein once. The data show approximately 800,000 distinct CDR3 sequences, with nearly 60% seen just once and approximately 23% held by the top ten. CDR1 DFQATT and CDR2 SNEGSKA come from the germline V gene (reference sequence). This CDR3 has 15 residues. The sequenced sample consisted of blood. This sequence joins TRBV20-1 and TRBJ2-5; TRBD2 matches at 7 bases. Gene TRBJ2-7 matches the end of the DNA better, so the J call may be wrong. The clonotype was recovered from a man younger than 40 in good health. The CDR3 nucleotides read TGCAGTGCTACCCCCGGGACTACGGATATCAACGAGCAGTACTTC. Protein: CSATPGTTDINEQYF.